The 30 T cell receptor beta chains presented below share a single source sample, sequenced in a study of blood T cell repertoires in COVID-19. Only in-frame clones appear in the TCRdb table, and some are missing; sequencing was by immunoSEQ multiplex PCR. The sample yields fewer than 110,000 clones, 90% to 95% seen once. Specimen: peripheral blood. These receptors were taken from a woman aged 30 to 39 with acute or convalescent COVID-19.

The chain has TRBV29-1 and TRBJ2-2; D is perhaps TRBD1 (6 bases). The V and J ends lost 1 base and 4 bases respectively, with 16 bases between them. Per the germline V gene, CDR1 is SQVTM and CDR2 is ANQGSEA. The CDR3 loop spans 16 amino acids. The CDR3 here is CSVEVGAAEFTGELFF. The DNA for the CDR3 is TGCAGCGTTGAAGTGGGGGCGGCAGAATTCACCGGGGAGCTGTTTTTT.

The genes are TRBV28 and TRBJ1-5; no definite D call. This CDR3 has 16 amino acids. V was pared by 7 bases and J by 8 bases, with 24 bases between. Germline loops: CDR1 MDHEN, CDR2 SYDVKM. Written as DNA, the CDR3 is TGTGCCAGCATGTTGAGGTCATTTCGGTCTGAAGAGCCCCAGCATTTT. This translates into CASMLRSFRSEEPQHF.

This chain uses TRBV28 with TRBJ2-1; 10 positions agree with TRBD2. J lost 8 bases, V lost 7 bases, and 17 bases had no gene match. CDR1 MDHEN and CDR2 SYDVKM come from the germline V gene. This CDR3 comprises 17 residues. CDR3 in amino acids: CASTRTGSSLAGDEQFF. The DNA for the CDR3 is TGTGCCAGCACCAGGACAGGGTCAAGTCTAGCGGGAGATGAGCAGTTCTTC.

The chain combines TRBV11-2 with TRBJ1-2; TRBD1 is a possible D gene (5 bases). Germline V gene lookup returns CDR1 SGHAT and CDR2 FQNNGV. The V end was cut by 1 base, the J end by 4 bases, with 10 bases between. The CDR3 is made up of 14 amino acids. Here the CDR3 DNA reads TGTGCCAGCAGCTTAGGACAGCGGGTCTATGGCTACACCTTC. Translated: CASSLGQRVYGYTF. Drawing the rest from reference TRBV11-2 and TRBJ1-2, the complete variable domain is EAGVAQSPRYKIIEKRQSVAFWCNPISGHATLYWYQQILGQGPKLLIQFQNNGVVDDSQLPKDRFSAERLKGVDSTLKIQPAKLEDSAVYLCASSLGQRVYGYTFGSGTRLTVV.

V and J are TRBV5-1 and TRBJ2-3, with 7 bases lining up with TRBD2. Germline CDR1 is SGHRS and CDR2 is YFSETQ. This CDR3 spans 15 amino acids. J gave up 4 bases and V 4 bases, and 9 bases lay outside the gene matches. CDR3 coding DNA: TGCGCCAGCAGCCCGACTAGCATAGGAGCAGATACGCAGTATTTT. It codes for CASSPTSIGADTQYF.

Details on this clone: Germline is not matched at one junction end, which may reflect a read error. This chain links TRBV11-2 with TRBJ1-3, with unresolved D. The CDR3 covers 15 residues. CDR1 and CDR2 from the germline V gene are SGHAT and FQNNGV. The CDR3 sequence is CASSEMGTSENTIYF. In nucleotides, the CDR3 is TGTGCCAGCAGTGAGATGGGCACCTCTGAAAACACCATATATTTT.

The gene calls are TRBV24-1 and TRBJ2-2; weak D call: TRBD2 (6 bases). V was cut by 5 bases and J by 4 bases, with 16 bases left in between. The CDR3 consists of 16 residues. CDR1 is KGHDR, CDR2 SFDVKD, per germline. CDR3 sequence: CATSAGDGYVTGELFF. The CDR3 DNA reads as TGTGCCACCAGTGCGGGGGACGGATACGTCACCGGGGAGCTGTTTTTT.

The rearrangement joins TRBV20-1 to TRBJ1-3; perhaps TRBD1 as D (6 bases). V was trimmed by 3 bases and J by 4 bases, leaving 13 bases between them. The CDR3 loop spans 14 amino acids. Germline CDR1 reads DFQATT; CDR2 reads SNEGSKA (reference sequence). CDR3 nucleotides: TGCAGTGCTAGTCGAACAGGGACGGGAAACACCATATATTTT. Protein: CSASRTGTGNTIYF.

As regards this clone: One end of the junction fails to match germline, which may point to a read error. The V call is TRBV24-1, the J call TRBJ2-3; a weak D match, TRBD2 (5 bases). CDR1 KGHDR and CDR2 SFDVKD come from the germline V gene. This CDR3 spans 14 amino acids. This chain's CDR3 is CATSDQSLADTQYF. The CDR3 DNA is TGTGCCACCAGTGATCAATCGCTAGCAGACACGCAGTATTTT.

As DNA, the CDR3 is TGTGCCAGCAGTCCTTCGCGACTAGTTTTCGCGTACACCGGGGAGCTGTTTTTT. Its translation is CASSPSRLVFAYTGELFF. This chain connects TRBV27 to TRBJ2-2; tentatively, D is TRBD2 (6 bases). Germline-derived CDR1 and CDR2 are MNHEY and SMNVEV (reference sequence). Trimming removed 5 bases at V and 3 bases at J, with 22 bases between. The CDR3 spans 18 residues.

On this clone itself: The junction does not match germline at one end; this may be a read error. The genes are TRBV19 and TRBJ1-6; D is perhaps TRBD1 (6 bases). The CDR3 is made up of 15 amino acids. CDR1 and CDR2 from the germline V gene are LNHDA and SQIVND (reference sequence). As DNA, the CDR3 is TGTGCCAGTAGCATAGGCGACAGGCGTAATTCACCCCTCCACTTT. This encodes CASSIGDRRNSPLHF.

V gene TRBV30 combines with J gene TRBJ2-5, with a possible D match to TRBD2 (5 bases). Trimming removed 3 bases at V and 0 bases at J, with 14 bases between. The length of the CDR3 is 15 residues. The germline V gene encodes CDR1 GTSNPN and CDR2 SVGIG (reference sequence). The chain's CDR3 is CAWSGPRGYQETQYF. The DNA for the CDR3 is TGTGCCTGGAGCGGACCCCGGGGATACCAAGAGACCCAGTACTTC.

The rearrangement joins TRBV4-2 to TRBJ1-4; D unresolved. The CDR3 sequence is 15 residues long. The V and J ends lost 1 base and 0 bases respectively, with 6 bases between them. Germline V gives CDR1 LGHNA, CDR2 YNFKEQ. CDR3 in amino acids: CASSQAGATNEKLFF. The CDR3 DNA is TGTGCCAGCAGCCAAGCCGGGGCAACTAATGAAAAACTGTTTTTT.

The chain joins TRBV6-2 or TRBV6-3 to TRBJ1-5, with 7 bases identical to TRBD1. Germline CDR1 is MNHEY and CDR2 is SVGEGT. The CDR3 consists of 17 residues. J lost 4 bases, V lost 4 bases, and 13 bases had no gene match. As DNA, the CDR3 is TGTGCCAGCAGTTCGAGGGACAGCGCCCAACTAAATCAGCCCCAGCATTTT. Amino acid sequence: CASSSRDSAQLNQPQHF.

This chain uses TRBV19 with TRBJ2-3, with 12 bases aligning to TRBD2. Unmatched junction bases numbered 6, after V lost 10 bases and J lost 4 bases. The CDR3 sequence is 14 residues long. Per germline, CDR1 LNHDA and CDR2 SQIVND (reference sequence). CDR3 DNA sequence: TGTGCCACCCAAACTAGCGGGAGGTCAGATACGCAGTATTTT. This gives the protein CATQTSGRSDTQYF.

V and J are TRBV14 and TRBJ1-1; weak D call: TRBD1 (5 bases). V lost 7 bases and J 4 bases, leaving 19 bases between the germline ends. Germline V gene data show CDR1 as SGHDN and CDR2 as FVKESK. This CDR3 contains 15 residues. The CDR3 loop reads CASTALNGGSTEAFF. Here the CDR3 DNA reads TGTGCCAGCACCGCGTTGAATGGGGGGAGCACTGAAGCTTTCTTT.

V gene TRBV5-1 combines with J gene TRBJ2-5, with 11 bases aligning to TRBD2. V lost 5 bases and J lost 1; bases outside the gene matches: 4. This CDR3 contains 15 residues. CDR1 is SGHRS, CDR2 YFSETQ, per germline. CDR3 protein: CASSSGLAGQETQYF. The CDR3 nucleotides read TGCGCCAGCAGTTCAGGACTAGCGGGCCAAGAGACCCAGTACTTC. Full variable domain (missing parts from reference TRBV5-1 and TRBJ2-5): KAGVTQTPRYLIKTRGQQVTLSCSPISGHRSVSWYQQTPGQGLQFLFEYFSETQRNKGNFPGRFSGRQFSNSRSEMNVSTLELGDSALYLCASSSGLAGQETQYFGPGTRLLVL.

This clone turned up a few times. This chain uses TRBV13 with TRBJ1-3; tentative D call: TRBD1 (5 bases). CDR1 and CDR2 from the germline V gene are PRHDT and FYEKMQ (reference sequence). CDR3 length: 14 amino acids. Trimming left V 5 bases short and J 2 bases short, with 10 bases between. This CDR3 reads CASSRGGPGNTIYF. In DNA, the CDR3 is TGTGCCAGCAGCCGGGGGGGACCTGGAAACACCATATATTTT.

The V gene is TRBV5-1, the J gene TRBJ1-6; maybe TRBD1 (5 bases). Looked up from germline, CDR1 is SGHRS and CDR2 is YFSETQ. V was cut by 0 bases and J by 8 bases, with 9 bases left in between. The CDR3 covers 14 residues. The CDR3 protein is CASSLDGADSPLHF. The CDR3 DNA sequence: TGCGCCAGCAGCTTGGATGGGGCCGATTCACCCCTCCACTTT.

This rearrangement joins TRBV4-3 to TRBJ2-1, with 7 bases fitting TRBD2. V was clipped by 1 base and J by 4 bases; unmatched bases: 13. CDR1 and CDR2 (germline): LGHNA, YSLEER. This CDR3 comprises 18 residues. The CDR3 region has the DNA TGCGCCAGCAGCCAAGGTGCCCGAAAACTAGCGTGGTACAATGAGCAGTTCTTC. Translating gives CASSQGARKLAWYNEQFF.

The V call is TRBV11-2, the J call TRBJ2-3; D might be TRBD2 (5 bases). V gave up 1 base and J gave up 2 bases, with 10 bases separating them. Per the germline V gene, CDR1 is SGHAT and CDR2 is FQNNGV. The CDR3 length is 15 residues. The CDR3 is CASSLGEFVTDTQYF. The CDR3 DNA follows: TGTGCCAGCAGCTTAGGGGAGTTCGTCACAGATACGCAGTATTTT.

The gene calls are TRBV10-2 and TRBJ1-6, with TRBD1 matching over 7 bases. Germline V gives CDR1 WSHSY, CDR2 SAAADI. V was pared by 8 bases and J by 7 bases, with 5 bases of the junction left unmatched. The CDR3 loop spans 13 amino acids. Here the CDR3 DNA reads TGCGCCAGCCAAGACAGGGTCAATTCACCCCTCCACTTT. Translating gives CASQDRVNSPLHF.

In this sample, this clone turned up a few times. The rearrangement links TRBV5-6 to TRBJ1-1; 8 positions match TRBD1. CDR3 length equals 14 residues. Germline trimming cut 4 bases from V and 5 bases from J; bases unmatched to any gene: 7. The germline CDR1 and CDR2 sequences are SGHDT and YYEEEE. The CDR3 sequence is CASSTGQGLTEAFF. CDR3 bases: TGTGCCAGCAGCACTGGACAGGGTTTGACTGAAGCTTTCTTT.

The CDR3 bases are TGTGCCAGCAGCCCCTGGACTAGCGAGTTAGAGACCCAGTACTTC. It specifies CASSPWTSELETQYF. The chain uses TRBV11-3 and TRBJ2-5, with TRBD2 matching over 9 bases. The CDR3 is made up of 15 amino acids. Germline V gene data show CDR1 as SGHNT and CDR2 as YENEEA. With 5 bases clipped from V and 4 bases from J, the junction kept 8 bases outside the gene matches.

V and J are TRBV7-3 and TRBJ2-5; possible D gene TRBD1, 6 bases. V lost 5 bases to trimming and J lost 5 bases, with 12 bases between them. CDR1 is SGHTA, CDR2 FQGTGA, per germline. CDR3 length equals 13 residues. In nucleotides, the CDR3 is TGTGCCAGCAGCCCAACAGGGAAGGAGACCCAGTACTTC. The encoded protein is CASSPTGKETQYF.

This clone was recorded a few times. V and J are TRBV4-3 and TRBJ2-1, with 10 nucleotides matching TRBD2. CDR1 LGHNA and CDR2 YSLEER come from the germline V gene. The CDR3 is 17 residues long. V gave up 2 bases and J gave up 3 bases; unmatched junction bases: 7. The CDR3 protein is CASSQQASGSLYNEQFF. The DNA for the CDR3 is TGCGCCAGCAGCCAACAGGCTAGCGGGAGCCTCTACAATGAGCAGTTCTTC.

The chain combines TRBV28 with TRBJ1-4; D unclear. CDR1 and CDR2 (germline): MDHEN, SYDVKM. V lost 3 bases, J lost 0 bases, and 5 bases lay in between. This CDR3 has 14 residues. The CDR3 DNA follows: TGTGCCAGCAGTTTGAGCACAACTAATGAAAAACTGTTTTTT. As protein: CASSLSTTNEKLFF.

The chain links TRBV11-3 to TRBJ2-7; D is perhaps TRBD1 (6 bases). Trimming stripped 4 bases from V and 4 bases from J, with 14 bases between. CDR3 size: 14 residues. Germline CDR1 and CDR2: SGHNT and YENEEA. CDR3 protein: CASSSGQWGYEQYF. The CDR3, as DNA: TGTGCCAGCAGCTCCGGACAGTGGGGGTACGAGCAGTACTTC.

V gene TRBV7-2 combines with J gene TRBJ1-1; weak D call: TRBD1 (6 bases). With 5 bases removed from V and 4 bases from J, the gap between germline ends came to 17 bases. This CDR3 has 15 residues. The germline gives CDR1 SGHTA, CDR2 FQGNSA. The CDR3 is CASSPTPQGFTEAFF. The CDR3, as DNA: TGTGCCAGCAGCCCCACCCCGCAGGGGTTCACTGAAGCTTTCTTT.

The sample holds one count of this clone. The chain joins TRBV5-1 to TRBJ1-6; no reliable D call. This CDR3 has 15 residues. V was shortened by 4 bases and J by 10 bases, with 18 bases between the two germline ends. Germline V gene sequence: CDR1 SGHRS, CDR2 YFSETQ. This CDR3 reads CASSGRQGGSSPLHF. The CDR3 DNA is TGCGCCAGCAGCGGACGACAAGGCGGGAGCTCACCCCTCCACTTT.